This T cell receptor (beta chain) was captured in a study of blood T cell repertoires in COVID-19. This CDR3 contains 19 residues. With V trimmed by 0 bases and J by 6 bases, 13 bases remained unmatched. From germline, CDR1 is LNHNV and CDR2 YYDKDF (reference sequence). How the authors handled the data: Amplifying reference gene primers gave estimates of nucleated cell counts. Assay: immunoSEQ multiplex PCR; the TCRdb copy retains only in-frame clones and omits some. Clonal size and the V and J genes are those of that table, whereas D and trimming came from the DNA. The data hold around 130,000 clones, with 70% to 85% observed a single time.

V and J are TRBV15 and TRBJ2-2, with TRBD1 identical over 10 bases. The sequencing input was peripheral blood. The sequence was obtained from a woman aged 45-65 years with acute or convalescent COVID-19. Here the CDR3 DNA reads TGTGCCACCAGCAGAGATTTCGGGGGACAGGGGTTTTCGTCCGGGGAGCTGTTTTTT. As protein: CATSRDFGGQGFSSGELFF.